This T cell receptor beta chain was obtained from a study of cytomegalovirus exposure and HLA in healthy donors. In regard to this clone: Its antigen is unidentified.

Whole-study results and caveats: In a later analysis, common viral pathogens appeared linked to several of the most significant clusters. Researchers left out some V segments, among them TRBV6-2 and TRBV6-3, as indistinguishable.

The CDR3 is 13 residues long. Germline V gene sequence: CDR1 SGHNT, CDR2 YYREEE (reference sequence). The ends lost 7 bases at V and 6 bases at J; junction bases unmatched: 8. The primer mix had 60 Vbeta and 13 Jbeta primers. TCRdb keeps only in-frame clones here, not all; method: immunoSEQ multiplex PCR. Here the sample spans fewer than 250,000 clones, more than 60% being singletons. The receptor was derived from a girl under 10 years old in good health and CMV-seronegative. Sequences were obtained from PBMCs. V is TRBV5-4 and J is TRBJ2-7, with TRBD1 matching over 9 bases. CDR3: CASGGQGFTEQYF. The CDR3 DNA sequence: TGTGCCAGCGGGGGACAGGGTTTCACCGAGCAGTACTTC.